These 10 T cell receptor beta chains were all obtained from the same sample, sequenced in a study of human T cells and chemical hapten exposure. Documented time point: patch test 1, 2 weeks after DPC sensitization. Described treatment: therapeutic diphenylcyclopropenone sensitization with weekly scalp DPC. One entry per CDR3 protein results from TCRdb running MiXCR on the RACE reads. The sample lists 300,000 to 350,000 distinct CDR3 sequences, around 7% seen once, with 8% to 9% in the top ten. Here the sequenced sample was whole blood, taken in connection with sensitization to the hapten diphenylcyclopropenone (DPC). The receptors were sampled from a woman aged 18-30 years with alopecia areata. Some clones in this sample may be carry-over from other donors' samples.

The rearrangement joins TRBV23-1 to TRBJ1-1; D remains unclear. TRBV23-1 qualifies as an ORF whose function is uncertain. Trimming took 2 bases from V and 2 from J, leaving 18 bases between them. This CDR3 contains 17 residues. The CDR3 sequence: CASSQPERSMSNTEAFF. Here the CDR3 DNA reads TGCGCCAGCAGTCAACCGGAACGGTCCATGTCTAACACTGAAGCTTTCTTT.

This clonotype was observed at least ten times. The rearrangement links TRBV29-1 to TRBJ2-1; weak D call: TRBD1 (6 bases). Germline V gene lookup returns CDR1 SQVTM and CDR2 ANQGSEA. There are 11 residues in the CDR3. Trimming removed 5 bases at V and 7 bases at J, with 9 bases between. The CDR3 spells CSVHRVNEQFF. The CDR3 bases are TGCAGCGTTCACAGGGTTAATGAGCAGTTCTTC.

The genes are TRBV10-3 and TRBJ2-5; no firm D call. The V end lost 0 bases, the J end lost 4 bases, and 6 bases lay between the germline ends. The length of the CDR3 is 13 residues. The germline V gene encodes CDR1 ENHRY and CDR2 SYGVKD. In DNA form, the CDR3 reads TGTGCCATCAGTGAGTCGACACGAGAGACCCAGTACTTC. Translating gives CAISESTRETQYF.

This clonotype came up many times. The V call is TRBV5-5, the J call TRBJ2-1; the match to TRBD2 covers 10 bases. The CDR3 totals 16 residues. V shed 4 bases and J 7 bases; nucleotides not matched to a gene: 11. In germline, CDR1 is SGHKS, CDR2 YYEKEE (reference sequence). The DNA of the CDR3 is TGTGCCAGCAGCCCCCGGCGCCCGGGACTAGCGAATGAGCAGTTCTTC. Protein sequence: CASSPRRPGLANEQFF.

The rearrangement links TRBV28 to TRBJ1-1; D unresolved. Germline V lookup: CDR1 MDHEN, CDR2 SYDVKM. The CDR3 runs to 16 residues. Trimming cost V 4 bases and J 1 base, with 16 bases left between them. CDR3 protein: CASSSPHAVRNTEAFF. The CDR3, as DNA: TGTGCCAGCAGTTCGCCCCATGCGGTTAGGAACACTGAAGCTTTCTTT.

This clonotype has at least ten counts. The chain uses TRBV14 and TRBJ2-5, with D possibly matching TRBD2 (6 bases). The germline V gene has CDR1 SGHDN and CDR2 FVKESK. There are 14 residues in the CDR3. Trimming stripped 2 bases from V and 5 bases from J, with 12 bases between. In nucleotides, the CDR3 is TGTGCCAGCAGCCAAAATTTCGGGGGTGAGACCCAGTACTTC. Amino acids: CASSQNFGGETQYF.

This clonotype appeared many times. The chain employs TRBV12-3 or TRBV12-4 and TRBJ2-7; 10 bases fit TRBD1. The V segment lost 4 bases and the J segment 1 base; nucleotides outside the gene matches: 1. The CDR3 consists of 14 residues. For the CDR3, the DNA is TGTGCCAGCAGTTGGGACAGGGGATCCTACGAGCAGTACTTC. Translating gives CASSWDRGSYEQYF.

V and J are TRBV4-3 and TRBJ2-5; 8 bases match TRBD2. With 3 bases clipped from V and 1 base from J, the junction kept 7 bases outside the gene matches. Looked up from germline, CDR1 is LGHNA and CDR2 is YSLEER. The CDR3 consists of 16 residues. The CDR3 spells CASSHTFGGGQETQYF. CDR3 nucleotide sequence: TGCGCCAGCAGCCACACGTTCGGGGGGGGCCAAGAGACCCAGTACTTC.

The rearrangement uses TRBV3-1 and TRBJ2-5; D not certain. Trimming removed 1 base from V and 0 bases from J, with 6 bases in between. The germline gives CDR1 LGHDT, CDR2 YNNKEL (reference sequence). CDR3 length: 14 residues. The CDR3 nucleotides are TGTGCCAGCAGCCAAGGGGCCCACCAAGAGACCCAGTACTTC. Translating gives CASSQGAHQETQYF.

There are a few counts of this clonotype. The gene calls are TRBV6-6 and TRBJ2-7; the match to TRBD2 covers 7 bases. V shed 1 base, J shed 1 base, and the junction held 4 bases outside the gene matches. Germline CDR1 is MNHNY and CDR2 is SVGAGI (reference sequence). CDR3 size: 15 residues. CDR3 nucleotides: TGTGCCAGCAGTTACTTGGGCGGGGGATCCTACGAGCAGTACTTC. Translated, it gives CASSYLGGGSYEQYF.